This record looks at one T cell receptor beta chain sequence and its context. The antigen remains undetermined. This CDR3 has 20 amino acids. Per germline, CDR1 KGHSH and CDR2 LQKENI. V lost 8 bases to trimming and J lost 3 bases; unmatched junction nucleotides: 25. Sequencing was performed with immunoSEQ multiplex PCR; in TCRdb, only in-frame clones are kept and a portion is missing. Of around 50,000 clones listed, around nine tenths were seen once; the top ten hold around 3.5%. These data come from a study of identifying expanded T cells in peripheral blood. Study outcomes and limitations: Technical replicates showed around 1.1 changed clones; two weeks approximately 15; four weeks 19. Variance in clone template counts between roughly two-week samples significantly increased with total template count across all healthy donors.

Sequenced material: blood. The sequence came from a person aged 18-70 years in good health. This chain joins TRBV18 and TRBJ2-7; TRBD1 matches 10 bases. The CDR3 coding sequence is TGTGCCAGCCACAGGAACGCGGAGGAACGGCCGGGACAGGGGAGCTACGAGCAGTACTTC. This sequence encodes CASHRNAEERPGQGSYEQYF.